This TCR beta chain appears in the sequencing data of a study of radiation and T cells in renal cell carcinoma. Whole-study findings and limits: Baseline intratumoral clonotype presence is unknown without pretreatment biopsies.

The CDR3 has 15 amino acids. Germline CDR1 MNHNY, CDR2 SVGAGI (reference sequence). V was pared by 7 bases and J by 2 bases, with 8 bases of the junction left unmatched. For this clone: Its antigen is unidentified.

The time point was: blood 2 weeks post-SBRT. Treatment in this sample: 15 Gy SBRT to primary tumor, nephrectomy 4 weeks later. This renal cell carcinoma was of the clear cell type. The repertoire was sequenced with immunoSEQ multiplex PCR; TCRdb's copy has only in-frame clones and lacks some. The table records about 150,000 clones, roughly 87% of them present only once. The sequence came from a woman aged 50 to 60 with renal cell carcinoma. The sample was blood, taken from a patient whose treatment included radiotherapy and nephrectomy. The gene calls are TRBV6-6 and TRBJ2-7; TRBD2 aligns across 10 bases. The CDR3 region has the DNA TGTGCCAGCACGTTACTAGCGGGGATAACCTACGAGCAGTACTTC. The encoded protein is CASTLLAGITYEQYF.